Below, one T cell receptor beta chain is given with its context. The data belong to a study of cytomegalovirus exposure and HLA in healthy donors. Assay: immunoSEQ multiplex PCR; the TCRdb copy retains only in-frame clones and omits some. There are about 66,000 clones in the sample; 90% to 97% occur only once, and 0.9% to 1% lies in the top ten. The trim removed 0 bases at V and 7 bases at J, leaving 9 bases unmatched. Germline-derived CDR1 and CDR2 are MNHNS and SASEGT. This CDR3 region has 16 residues. The TCR was taken from a young man in good health and CMV-seronegative. The specimen was PBMCs. This rearrangement joins TRBV6-1 to TRBJ2-1; 7 positions agree with TRBD2. Here the CDR3 reads CASSEASRDYWNEQFF. The CDR3 DNA reads as TGTGCCAGCAGTGAAGCATCCCGGGACTACTGGAATGAGCAGTTCTTC.